This passage covers 6 T cell receptor beta chains from one sample sequenced in a study of T cells in localized non-small cell lung cancer. Clones were read by immunoSEQ multiplex PCR, and TCRdb kept only the in-frame ones, dropping some. The data contain around 69,000 clones, around 90% of them singletons. Sequenced here: peripheral blood, sampled before any cancer treatment. Every receptor here comes from a woman aged 40 to 75 with stage I lung adenocarcinoma.

The chain couples TRBV19 to TRBJ1-1; a weak D match, TRBD1 (5 bases). Germline lookup yields CDR1 LNHDA and CDR2 SQIVND (reference sequence). This CDR3 is 15 amino acids long. With 9 bases removed from V and 3 bases from J, the gap between germline ends came to 20 bases. CDR3 nucleotide sequence: TGTGCCAGCGCCCCGAACTTGGGGGTGGACACTGAAGCTTTCTTT. Protein: CASAPNLGVDTEAFF.

The V gene is TRBV4-3, the J gene TRBJ1-3; 12 nucleotides agree with TRBD1. V dropped 3 bases and J dropped 4; count of bases not matched to a gene: 7. The CDR3 covers 17 residues. Germline lookup yields CDR1 LGHNA and CDR2 YSLEER. DNA of the CDR3: TGCGCCAGCAGCCACACCGGGACAGGGGGCGCGGGAAACACCATATATTTT. Translated: CASSHTGTGGAGNTIYF.

J is TRBJ1-4 and V is TRBV2; TRBD1 is a possible D gene (5 bases). Trimming cost V 7 bases and J 5 bases, with 11 bases left between them. The CDR3 has 13 amino acids. CDR1 is SNHLY and CDR2 is FYNNEI in the germline V gene. CDR3 DNA sequence: TGTGCCAGCATACGACAGATAAATGAAAAACTGTTTTTT. Translating gives CASIRQINEKLFF.

The CDR3 here is CASSNRLRSTDTQYF. The CDR3 DNA reads as TGTGCCAGTAGTAACAGGCTTCGGAGCACAGATACGCAGTATTTT. This chain connects TRBV19 to TRBJ2-3; tentatively, D is TRBD1 (5 bases). Trimming shortened V by 4 bases and J by 0 bases, and 11 bases separated the two germline ends. The CDR3 is 15 residues long. In germline, CDR1 is LNHDA, CDR2 SQIVND (reference sequence).

The chain is built from TRBV28 and TRBJ1-4; D gene uncertain. The germline gives CDR1 MDHEN, CDR2 SYDVKM. The CDR3 has 14 residues. V was cut by 3 bases and J by 2 bases, with 7 bases left in between. CDR3 in amino acids: CASSFVGTNEKLFF. Here the CDR3 DNA reads TGTGCCAGCAGTTTTGTAGGGACTAATGAAAAACTGTTTTTT.

The chain couples TRBV27 to TRBJ1-2; 11 bases fit TRBD1. The germline gives CDR1 MNHEY, CDR2 SMNVEV (reference sequence). Losses at the gene ends were 6 bases for V and 7 bases for J; bases not matched to a gene: 4. The CDR3 totals 13 residues. CDR3: CASRRTGGSGYTF. The CDR3 DNA sequence: TGTGCCAGCAGACGGACAGGGGGCTCTGGCTACACCTTC.